The 28 T cell receptor beta chains given below trace back to one sample, sequenced in a study of T-cell memory formation after mild COVID-19. In TCRdb, the 5' RACE reads were re-called with MiXCR into one record per CDR3 protein. The table has roughly 550,000 distinct CDR3 sequences, around 21% seen once. Sequencing input: PBMCs or a T cell subset sorted from them (not recorded which). These receptors were taken from an adult woman who had mild COVID-19 (a few samples of this study predate the infection). Cell type and time point are not known.

In its sample, this clonotype was seen a few times. The chain couples TRBV11-2 to TRBJ1-1; D not resolved. Germline V gives CDR1 SGHAT, CDR2 FQNNGV. CDR3 length equals 14 residues. The ends were cut back, 5 bases at V and 1 base at J, with 11 bases in the middle. The CDR3 loop reads CASSPSEANTEAFF. The CDR3 region has the DNA TGTGCCAGCAGCCCCTCGGAAGCGAACACTGAAGCTTTCTTT.

The J gene is TRBJ2-2, the V gene TRBV4-2; D uncertain. The CDR3 loop spans 15 amino acids. Germline assignment: CDR1 LGHNA and CDR2 YNFKEQ. V gave up 1 base and J gave up 2 bases, with 8 bases separating them. CDR3 DNA: TGTGCCAGCAGCCAAGTCGGTCTTAACACCGGGGAGCTGTTTTTT. Its translation: CASSQVGLNTGELFF.

This clonotype has a handful of counts. The V call is TRBV12-5, the J call TRBJ2-7; D is ambiguous. The CDR3 is 11 amino acids. The germline V and J ends were trimmed by 7 bases and 1 base, with 5 bases remaining between them. Germline CDR1 and CDR2: LGHNT and FRNRAP. CDR3 residues: CASAISYEQYF. As DNA, the CDR3 is TGTGCTAGTGCCATTTCCTACGAGCAGTACTTC.

At least ten counts were recorded for this clonotype. V usage is TRBV20-1 and J usage is TRBJ2-7; a weak D match, TRBD2 (5 bases). The CDR3 runs 13 residues. V lost 1 base and J 2 bases, leaving 9 bases between the germline ends. Germline lookup yields CDR1 DFQATT and CDR2 SNEGSKA (reference sequence). In nucleotides, the CDR3 is TGCAGTGCTAGAGTCAGCGGCGCCTACGAGCAGTACTTC. Translation: CSARVSGAYEQYF.

This clonotype has more than one count but fewer than ten. The chain recombines TRBV6-5 with TRBJ1-1; 10 bases agree with TRBD1. The CDR3 is 12 residues long. CDR1 and CDR2 from the germline V gene are MNHEY and SVGAGI. Trimming removed 2 bases from V and 11 bases from J; junction bases left unmatched: 2. The CDR3 DNA sequence: TGTGCCAGCAGTTACGGGACAGGGGAGGCTTTCTTT. This codes for CASSYGTGEAFF.

V is TRBV6-4 and J is TRBJ1-2; 11 nucleotides line up with TRBD1. Losses at the gene ends were 4 bases for V and 8 bases for J; bases not matched to a gene: 3. This CDR3 spans 13 amino acids. The germline CDR1 and CDR2 sequences are MRHNA and SNTAGT. This chain's CDR3 is CASSGTGGKGYTF. In DNA, the CDR3 is TGTGCCAGCAGTGGGACAGGGGGCAAAGGCTACACCTTC.

This clonotype was detected only a few times. This sequence joins TRBV5-1 and TRBJ1-3; no clear D gene. This CDR3 has 13 amino acids. The germline V gene encodes CDR1 SGHRS and CDR2 YFSETQ. Trimming shortened V by 0 bases and J by 8 bases, and 9 bases separated the two germline ends. DNA of the CDR3: TGCGCCAGCAGCTTGGACGGCGGATACACCATATATTTT. Its translation: CASSLDGGYTIYF.

The rearrangement links TRBV7-9 to TRBJ2-7, with D possibly matching TRBD1 (6 bases). Germline V CDR1 and CDR2: SEHNR, FQNEAQ (reference sequence). This CDR3 has 14 amino acids. Deletions cut 5 bases from V and 0 bases from J, with 11 bases between. The CDR3 protein is CASSEWDNSYEQYF. The DNA for the CDR3 is TGTGCCAGCAGCGAATGGGACAACTCCTACGAGCAGTACTTC.

V gene TRBV7-3 combines with J gene TRBJ2-1; 7 bases fit TRBD2. This CDR3 is 15 amino acids long. J gave up 8 bases and V 5 bases, and 12 bases lay outside the gene matches. The germline CDR1 and CDR2 sequences are SGHTA and FQGTGA. As DNA, the CDR3 is TGTGCCAGCAGCCAAAGTACGGGGGGATGGCATGAGCAGTTCTTC. Translated: CASSQSTGGWHEQFF.

This clonotype was detected only a few times. The chain links TRBV7-2 to TRBJ2-5; D gene uncertain. V dropped 6 bases and J dropped 5 bases, with 10 bases sitting between them. CDR3 size: 12 residues. Germline lookup yields CDR1 SGHTA and CDR2 FQGNSA. The CDR3, as DNA: TGTGCCAGCAGAAAAGTGGGGGAGACCCAGTACTTC. Protein sequence: CASRKVGETQYF. The full variable domain, its missing parts supplied by reference TRBV7-2 and TRBJ2-5, is GAGVSQSPSNKVTEKGKDVELRCDPISGHTALYWYRQSLGQGLEFLIYFQGNSAPDKSGLPSDRFSAERTGGSVSTLTIQRTQQEDSAVYLCASRKVGETQYFGPGTRLLVL.

The rearrangement joins TRBV2 to TRBJ1-1; D might be TRBD1 (6 bases). The germline V gene has CDR1 SNHLY and CDR2 FYNNEI. CDR3 length equals 12 residues. V lost 6 bases to trimming and J lost 4 bases, with 9 bases between them. CDR3 in DNA: TGTGCCAGCAGCGCAGGGGCCACTGAAGCTTTCTTT. Amino acid sequence: CASSAGATEAFF.

This rearrangement joins TRBV12-3 or TRBV12-4 to TRBJ1-6, with a possible D match to TRBD1 (6 bases). The V end lost 1 base, the J end lost 9 bases, and 10 bases lay between the germline ends. The CDR3 length is 14 residues. The DNA for the CDR3 is TGTGCCAGCAGTTTAGAGTCAGGGGTTTCACCCCTCCACTTT. Translating it yields CASSLESGVSPLHF.

This clonotype was recorded a few times. CDR3: CASSLSRGSNQPQHF. The CDR3 DNA sequence: TGTGCCAGCAGTTTGAGCCGGGGTAGCAATCAGCCCCAGCATTTT. The chain employs TRBV27 and TRBJ1-5, with D unresolved. The ends were cut back, 3 bases at V and 0 bases at J, with 9 bases in the middle. This CDR3 contains 15 residues. Germline V gene sequence: CDR1 MNHEY, CDR2 SMNVEV (reference sequence).

V is TRBV7-8 and J is TRBJ1-1, with TRBD1 identical over 7 bases. This CDR3 has 16 amino acids. After removal of 5 bases from V and 3 bases from J, the junction contained 12 bases not matched to a gene. Germline CDR1 and CDR2: SGHVS and FQNEAQ. For the CDR3, the DNA is TGTGCCAGCAGCCCGAGGATAGGGCAGGGGGACACTGAAGCTTTCTTT. Its protein product is CASSPRIGQGDTEAFF.

V gene TRBV7-3 combines with J gene TRBJ2-3; D is perhaps TRBD2 (7 bases). This CDR3 region has 17 residues. CDR1 is SGHTA and CDR2 is FQGTGA in the germline V gene. Trimming pared 0 bases from V and 0 bases from J, leaving 13 bases between. This chain's CDR3 is CASSLTFGGPSTDTQYF. CDR3 coding DNA: TGTGCCAGCAGCTTAACGTTCGGGGGGCCAAGCACAGATACGCAGTATTTT.

The chain carries TRBV3-1 and TRBJ2-4; 7 nucleotides line up with TRBD1. Germline CDR1 is LGHDT and CDR2 is YNNKEL (reference sequence). Losses at the gene ends were 2 bases for V and 1 base for J; bases not matched to a gene: 20. The CDR3 is made up of 21 amino acids. The CDR3 DNA follows: TGTGCCAGCAGCCAAAAGGCGCATAGACAGGGAGAGCTTGTGGCCAAAAACATTCAGTACTTC. Amino acids: CASSQKAHRQGELVAKNIQYF. Full variable domain (remainder filled in from reference TRBV3-1 and TRBJ2-4): DTAVSQTPKYLVTQMGNDKSIKCEQNLGHDTMYWYKQDSKKFLKIMFSYNNKELIINETVPNRFSPKSPDKAHLNLHINSLELGDSAVYFCASSQKAHRQGELVAKNIQYFGAGTRLSVL.

V gene TRBV3-1 combines with J gene TRBJ1-2, with 7 bases identical to TRBD1. Germline CDR1 and CDR2: LGHDT and YNNKEL (reference sequence). The CDR3 totals 12 residues. Trimming at V came to 9 bases and at J to 4 bases, leaving 5 bases not matched to a gene. The CDR3 loop is CASTGASYGYTF. CDR3 bases: TGTGCCAGTACAGGGGCGAGCTATGGCTACACCTTC.

The sample holds many counts of this clonotype. The V and J genes are TRBV5-1 and TRBJ2-2; 7 bases match TRBD1. After removal of 4 bases from V and 0 bases from J, the junction contained 3 bases not matched to a gene. The CDR3 is 15 amino acids. Germline V CDR1 and CDR2: SGHRS, YFSETQ. The CDR3 is CASSGQGANTGELFF. The CDR3, as DNA: TGCGCCAGCAGCGGGCAGGGGGCGAACACCGGGGAGCTGTTTTTT.

This clonotype was observed at least ten times. This chain connects TRBV20-1 to TRBJ2-1; TRBD2 agrees at 9 bases. Germline loops: CDR1 DFQATT, CDR2 SNEGSKA (reference sequence). V was clipped by 2 bases and J by 2 bases; unmatched bases: 1. The CDR3 runs to 14 residues. The CDR3, as DNA: TGCAGTGCTAGACTAGCGGGGCCCTACAATGAGCAGTTCTTC. Translated: CSARLAGPYNEQFF.

The chain joins TRBV10-3 to TRBJ2-2; weak D call: TRBD1 (6 bases). Trimming shortened V by 4 bases and J by 0 bases, and 9 bases separated the two germline ends. Germline V gene lookup returns CDR1 ENHRY and CDR2 SYGVKD. The CDR3 has 15 amino acids. CDR3 DNA sequence: TGTGCCATCAGTGCGGGACACCCGAACACCGGGGAGCTGTTTTTT. Translating gives CAISAGHPNTGELFF.

The chain's CDR3 is CASFPGVGILTEAFF. CDR3 bases: TGCGCCAGCTTCCCGGGGGTCGGAATCCTAACTGAAGCTTTCTTT. The chain employs TRBV4-1 and TRBJ1-1; the D gene is possibly TRBD1 (5 bases). V shed 8 bases and J shed 5 bases, with 21 bases lying between them. This CDR3 has 15 residues. Germline V lookup: CDR1 MGHRA, CDR2 YSYEKL.

The gene calls are TRBV6-2 or TRBV6-3 and TRBJ1-5; tentatively, D is TRBD1 (5 bases). Germline V lookup: CDR1 MNHEY, CDR2 SVGEGT. V lost 2 bases to trimming and J lost 5 bases, with 16 bases between them. The CDR3 totals 16 residues. The DNA for the CDR3 is TGTGCCAGCAGTTACCCGCCCAGGGTGGAATATCAGCCCCAGCATTTT. As protein: CASSYPPRVEYQPQHF.

The chain couples TRBV5-1 to TRBJ1-1; D may be TRBD1 (6 bases). Germline lookup yields CDR1 SGHRS and CDR2 YFSETQ. The CDR3 length is 13 residues. Trimming removed 4 bases at V and 4 bases at J, with 11 bases between. DNA for the CDR3: TGCGCCAGCAGCACCATCAGGGGCACTGAAGCTTTCTTT. This gives the protein CASSTIRGTEAFF.

V gene TRBV15 combines with J gene TRBJ2-7; the D gene is possibly TRBD2 (6 bases). Germline CDR1 LNHNV, CDR2 YYDKDF (reference sequence). Trimming pared 4 bases from V and 6 bases from J, leaving 19 bases between. The length of the CDR3 is 15 residues. The CDR3 DNA reads as TGTGCCACCAGCACGGGCGGGGAAGGGCTAAGCGAGCAGTACTTC. Protein sequence: CATSTGGEGLSEQYF.

This clonotype was recorded a few times. This rearrangement joins TRBV3-1 to TRBJ2-2; perhaps TRBD2 as D (7 bases). This CDR3 spans 17 amino acids. Germline-derived CDR1 and CDR2 are LGHDT and YNNKEL (reference sequence). V lost 4 bases, J lost 2 bases, and 17 bases lay in between. CDR3 sequence: CASSPASGGLNTGELFF. The CDR3 DNA sequence: TGTGCCAGCAGCCCAGCGTCGGGGGGCCTAAACACCGGGGAGCTGTTTTTT.

The DNA for the CDR3 is TGCAGCGTTGATGGTGACCTAAATAACTATGGCTACACCTTC. Its translation: CSVDGDLNNYGYTF. V and J are TRBV29-1 and TRBJ1-2; no firm D call. Germline V CDR1 and CDR2: SQVTM, ANQGSEA. The V gene lost 3 bases and the J gene lost 1 base, with 12 bases spanning the gap. CDR3 length: 14 amino acids.

The chain combines TRBV5-1 with TRBJ2-7, with TRBD2 identical over 9 bases. Germline trimming cut 4 bases from V and 5 bases from J; bases unmatched to any gene: 10. This CDR3 has 15 residues. CDR1 is SGHRS, CDR2 YFSETQ, per germline. The CDR3 nucleotides read TGCGCCAGCAGCCTGGGGGGACTAGCTTTCAACGAGCAGTACTTC. This codes for CASSLGGLAFNEQYF.

This clonotype was counted a few times. V and J are TRBV4-1 and TRBJ2-3; D remains ambiguous. Germline values: CDR1 MGHRA, CDR2 YSYEKL. Trimming took 2 bases from V and 6 from J, leaving 21 bases between them. This CDR3 region has 17 residues. In nucleotides, the CDR3 is TGCGCCAGCAGCCAAATTCTAAATGCCCTGGGTCCGGATACGCAGTATTTT. This codes for CASSQILNALGPDTQYF.